This T cell receptor beta chain emerged from a study of blood T cell repertoires in COVID-19. Per the study methods: Reference gene primer amplification gave estimated nucleated cell counts. The assay was immunoSEQ multiplex PCR, and TCRdb's table has in-frame clones only and misses some. For V, J and clone size, that table is used; D and trimming come from the DNA. The top ten clones hold about 1.4% of a sample with 200,000 to 300,000 clones, around 87% of them seen once. The receptor was isolated from a woman aged 40 to 49 who had recovered from COVID-19. The sample comprised peripheral blood.

CDR3 residues: CASTLWGGGTDTQYF. CDR3 DNA sequence: TGTGCCAGCACCCTGTGGGGAGGTGGCACAGATACGCAGTATTTT. The V and J genes are TRBV28 and TRBJ2-3, with D maybe TRBD2 (6 bases). Germline values: CDR1 MDHEN, CDR2 SYDVKM. This CDR3 comprises 15 residues. The ends were cut back, 7 bases at V and 1 base at J, with 15 bases in the middle.